The 6 T cell receptor beta chains listed next were all sequenced from one sample in a study of T cells after yellow fever vaccination. TCRdb re-derived calls from the 5' RACE reads in MiXCR, one entry per CDR3 protein. The table includes hundreds of thousands of distinct CDR3 sequences, roughly 3.5% detected once. The sample here was PBMCs, taken on the day of the yellow fever booster vaccination. The origin of the receptors is a man between 18 and 29 years old who received the YFV17D yellow fever vaccine.

The chain combines TRBV27 with TRBJ1-5, with unresolved D. Germline V gene data show CDR1 as MNHEY and CDR2 as SMNVEV (reference sequence). V was clipped by 0 bases and J by 6 bases, with 6 bases between them. CDR3 size: 13 residues. For the CDR3, the DNA is TGTGCCAGCAGTTTATCTGGGCTTCAGCCCCAGCATTTT. It translates to CASSLSGLQPQHF.

This clonotype was seen at least ten times. This chain joins TRBV7-2 and TRBJ2-5, with D perhaps assigned TRBD1 or TRBD2 (5 bases each). Germline CDR1 is SGHTA and CDR2 is FQGNSA. Trimming pared 3 bases from V and 5 bases from J, leaving 13 bases between. The CDR3 runs to 14 residues. CDR3 amino acids: CASSLGDPRETQYF. The CDR3, as DNA: TGTGCCAGCAGCTTGGGGGACCCCCGGGAGACCCAGTACTTC.

This clonotype was seen repeatedly, ten times or more. This chain connects TRBV27 to TRBJ2-5; 9 positions match TRBD2. The CDR3 consists of 15 residues. The junction had 9 bases not matched to a gene; V was cut back by 5 bases and J by 5 bases. Germline loops: CDR1 MNHEY, CDR2 SMNVEV (reference sequence). CDR3 region: CASSPAPGLAETQYF. CDR3 nucleotides: TGTGCCAGCAGTCCAGCCCCAGGACTAGCGGAGACCCAGTACTTC.

This clonotype has at least ten counts. The V call is TRBV7-3, the J call TRBJ2-1; TRBD2 aligns across 9 bases. J gave up 4 bases and V 2 bases, and 3 bases lay outside the gene matches. The CDR3 runs 15 residues. Per germline, CDR1 SGHTA and CDR2 FQGTGA. CDR3 amino acids: CASSLAGGPYNEQFF. CDR3 sequence (DNA): TGTGCCAGCAGCTTAGCGGGGGGGCCGTACAATGAGCAGTTCTTC.

The chain carries TRBV5-1 and TRBJ2-1, with D perhaps being TRBD1 or TRBD2 (5 bases each). In germline, CDR1 is SGHRS, CDR2 YFSETQ. CDR3 length equals 13 residues. Trimming took off 4 bases at V and 6 bases at J, with 11 bases between the two ends. CDR3 amino acids: CASSAGRANEQFF. CDR3 coding DNA: TGCGCCAGCAGCGCGGGCAGGGCCAATGAGCAGTTCTTC.

This chain links TRBV3-1 with TRBJ2-1, with D unresolved. The ends were cut back, 0 bases at V and 8 bases at J, with 11 bases in the middle. This CDR3 has 14 residues. CDR1 and CDR2 from the germline V gene are LGHDT and YNNKEL (reference sequence). This CDR3 reads CASSQESRDDEQFF. In nucleotides, the CDR3 is TGTGCCAGCAGCCAAGAATCGAGAGACGATGAGCAGTTCTTC.